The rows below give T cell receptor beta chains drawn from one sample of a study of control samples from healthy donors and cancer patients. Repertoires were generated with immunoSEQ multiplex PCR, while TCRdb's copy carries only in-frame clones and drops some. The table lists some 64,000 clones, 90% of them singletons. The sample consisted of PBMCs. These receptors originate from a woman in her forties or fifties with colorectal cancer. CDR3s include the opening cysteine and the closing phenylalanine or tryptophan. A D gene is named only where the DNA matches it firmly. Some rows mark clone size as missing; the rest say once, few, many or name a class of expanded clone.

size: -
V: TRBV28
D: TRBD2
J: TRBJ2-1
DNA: TGTGCCAGCAAAGGGGGACTAGCGGGAAACAATGAGCAGTTCTTC
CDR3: CASKGGLAGNNEQFF

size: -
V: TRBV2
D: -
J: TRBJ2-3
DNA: TGTGCCAGCAGTGAAACGTGGGGGGCAGATACGCAGTATTTT
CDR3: CASSETWGADTQYF

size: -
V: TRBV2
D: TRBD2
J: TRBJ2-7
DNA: TGTGCCAGCAGTGAAAGGAGGCGGGGGTTAGAGCAGTACTTC
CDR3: CASSERRRGLEQYF

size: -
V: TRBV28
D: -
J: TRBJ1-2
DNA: TGTGCCAGCAGTTTTGGGCCCGAAGGGAGCTATGGCTACACCTTC
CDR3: CASSFGPEGSYGYTF

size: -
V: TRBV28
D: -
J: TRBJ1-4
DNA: TGTGCCAGCAGCCCGACGGGGACCGCGAATGAAAAACTGTTTTTT
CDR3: CASSPTGTANEKLFF

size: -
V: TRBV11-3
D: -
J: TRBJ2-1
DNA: TGTGCCAGCAGCTTAGATAAAATAGCGGTATTCTACAATGAGCAGTTCTTC
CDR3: CASSLDKIAVFYNEQFF

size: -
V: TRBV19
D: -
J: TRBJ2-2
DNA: TGTGCCAGTAGTATTCAGGTCACCGGGGAGCTGTTTTTT
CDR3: CASSIQVTGELFF

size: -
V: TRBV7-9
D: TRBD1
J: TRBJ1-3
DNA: TGTGCCAGCAGCTCCGGGACAGGGGTTGGAAACACCATATATTTT
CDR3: CASSSGTGVGNTIYF

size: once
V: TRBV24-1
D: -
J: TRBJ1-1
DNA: TGTGCCACCAGTGACGGTAGCAGCACTGAAGCTTTCTTT
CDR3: CATSDGSSTEAFF

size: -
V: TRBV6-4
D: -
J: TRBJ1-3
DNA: TGTGCCAGCAGTGACCTCCTCGGGGCTGGAAACACCATATATTTT
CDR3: CASSDLLGAGNTIYF

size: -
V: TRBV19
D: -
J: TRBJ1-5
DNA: TGTGCCAGTACCGGCGGGGGGGGCAATCAGCCCCAGCATTTT
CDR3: CASTGGGGNQPQHF

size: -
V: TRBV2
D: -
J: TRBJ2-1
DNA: TGTGCCAGCCTAGGGGAAAGCTCCTACAATGAGCAGTTCTTC
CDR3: CASLGESSYNEQFF